These 2 T cell receptor beta chains originate from one sample sequenced in a study of stem cell transplantation in POMP-related autoinflammatory disease. Clones were sequenced by immunoSEQ multiplex PCR, and TCRdb holds only the in-frame ones, with some missing. The sample yields some 4,900 clones, under 95% seen once. The starting material was CD8+ T cells from PBMCs, obtained after stem cell transplantation. The receptors derive from a human patient with POMP-related autoinflammation and immune dysregulation (PRAID). A subset of T cells may come from the graft donor.

The chain joins TRBV30 to TRBJ1-4, with a tentative D call TRBD1 (5 bases). The germline gives CDR1 GTSNPN, CDR2 SVGIG (reference sequence). This CDR3 is built from 12 residues. CDR3 nucleotide sequence: TGTGCATTAAACCAGGGAGAAGAAAAACTGTTTTTT. This translates into CALNQGEEKLFF.

The chain joins TRBV11-3 to TRBJ2-3; 9 bases are a match to TRBD1. The J segment lost 2 bases and the V segment lost 4 bases, leaving 7 bases of the junction unmatched. The CDR3 is made up of 16 amino acids. Per germline, CDR1 SGHNT and CDR2 YENEEA. The CDR3 DNA follows: TGTGCCAGCAGCTCCCGGGACAGGGAATTCACAGATACGCAGTATTTT. Residues: CASSSRDREFTDTQYF. The complete variable domain, with remaining parts taken from reference TRBV11-3 and TRBJ2-3, reads EAGVVQSPRYKIIEKKQPVAFWCNPISGHNTLYWYLQNLGQGPELLIRYENEEAVDDSQLPKDRFSAERLKGVDSTLKIQPAELGDSAVYLCASSSRDREFTDTQYFGPGTRLTVL.